What follows are 21 T cell receptor beta chains derived from one specimen sequenced in a study of cytomegalovirus exposure and HLA in healthy donors. The PCR made use of 60 Vbeta and 13 Jbeta primers. Clones were read by immunoSEQ multiplex PCR, and TCRdb kept only the in-frame ones, dropping some. This sample carries under 120,000 clones, just under 75% of them seen once, and the ten largest clones take 2.6%. The sample was PBMCs. The receptors were gathered from a man aged 45-65 years in good health and CMV-seropositive.

The chain recombines TRBV5-6 with TRBJ2-7; D gene unclear. With 5 bases removed from V and 0 bases from J, the gap between germline ends came to 6 bases. Germline assignment: CDR1 SGHDT and CDR2 YYEEEE. The CDR3 consists of 12 residues. DNA for the CDR3: TGTGCCAGCAGTTCTCTCTCCTACGAGCAGTACTTC. This sequence encodes CASSSLSYEQYF.

The chain links TRBV4-1 to TRBJ2-1, with 13 bases that match TRBD2. Germline CDR1 MGHRA, CDR2 YSYEKL. Germline trimming cut 2 bases from V and 7 bases from J; bases unmatched to any gene: 8. The CDR3 loop spans 17 amino acids. The CDR3 region is CASSQTSGRAPLNEQFF. As DNA, the CDR3 is TGCGCCAGCAGCCAAACTAGCGGGAGGGCCCCGTTAAATGAGCAGTTCTTC.

Concerning this clone itself: A much larger clone differs by one base, so this may be a read error. This sequence joins TRBV6-5 and TRBJ1-1; 7 nucleotides line up with TRBD1. Germline values: CDR1 MNHEY, CDR2 SVGAGI. The CDR3 runs 13 residues. The trim removed 6 bases at V and 1 base at J, leaving 2 bases unmatched. The CDR3 coding sequence is TGTGCCAGCAGCAACAGGGGGAACACTGAAGCTTTCTTT. Amino acid sequence: CASSNRGNTEAFF.

V usage is TRBV5-1 and J usage is TRBJ1-1; TRBD1 aligns across 10 bases. The junction had 3 bases not matched to a gene; V was cut back by 0 bases and J by 7 bases. Germline V gene data show CDR1 as SGHRS and CDR2 as YFSETQ. The CDR3 extends over 14 amino acids. CDR3 bases: TGCGCCAGCAGCTTGGTTGGGACAGGGGTTGAAGCTTTCTTT. It translates to CASSLVGTGVEAFF.

The chain couples TRBV7-8 to TRBJ2-3; perhaps TRBD1 as D (5 bases). Trimming cost V 5 bases and J 1 base, with 19 bases left between them. This CDR3 region has 17 residues. Germline-derived CDR1 and CDR2 are SGHVS and FQNEAQ. The CDR3 nucleotides are TGTGCCAGCAGCCTTGGGCCCCCTGGGGCAGGCACAGATACGCAGTATTTT. Its protein is CASSLGPPGAGTDTQYF.

This clone was observed a few times. V usage is TRBV5-1 and J usage is TRBJ2-3; 7 bases align to TRBD2. The CDR3 has 14 residues. Trimming cost V 3 bases and J 4 bases; bases outside gene matches: 5. Looked up from germline, CDR1 is SGHRS and CDR2 is YFSETQ. Here the CDR3 DNA reads TGCGCCAGCAGCTCCGGACTAGGGGCAGATACGCAGTATTTT. This sequence encodes CASSSGLGADTQYF.

This chain connects TRBV27 to TRBJ2-7, with 9 bases matching TRBD2. The CDR3 runs to 15 residues. CDR1 and CDR2 from the germline V gene are MNHEY and SMNVEV (reference sequence). With V trimmed by 8 bases and J by 4 bases, 12 bases remained unmatched. CDR3 nucleotides: TGTGCCAGCTCAAGGGGCGGGAGGGCCTCTTACGAGCAGTACTTC. Translating gives CASSRGGRASYEQYF.

CDR3 coding DNA: TGCGCCAGCAGCCCTGGACTAGCGGGGTACGAGCAGTACTTC. Its protein is CASSPGLAGYEQYF. The chain uses TRBV5-1 and TRBJ2-7; 12 bases agree with TRBD2. Germline CDR1 and CDR2: SGHRS and YFSETQ. This CDR3 comprises 14 residues. V lost 4 bases and J lost 4; bases outside the gene matches: 3. Variable domain in full (rest from reference TRBV5-1 and TRBJ2-7): KAGVTQTPRYLIKTRGQQVTLSCSPISGHRSVSWYQQTPGQGLQFLFEYFSETQRNKGNFPGRFSGRQFSNSRSEMNVSTLELGDSALYLCASSPGLAGYEQYFGPGTRLTVT.

The chain recombines TRBV6-6 with TRBJ1-6, with 10 nucleotides matching TRBD1. This CDR3 contains 15 residues. Losses at the gene ends were 6 bases for V and 5 bases for J; bases not matched to a gene: 4. Germline-derived CDR1 and CDR2 are MNHNY and SVGAGI (reference sequence). The CDR3 nucleotides read TGTGCCAGCAGGCGACAGGGGGCGAATAATTCACCCCTCCACTTT. Protein product: CASRRQGANNSPLHF.

The rearrangement joins TRBV11-2 to TRBJ2-7; D unclear. The germline V gene encodes CDR1 SGHAT and CDR2 FQNNGV. The V and J ends lost 5 bases and 2 bases respectively, with 7 bases between them. The CDR3 is 12 residues long. The CDR3 loop reads CASSPHTYEQYF. The CDR3, as DNA: TGTGCCAGCAGCCCTCACACCTACGAGCAGTACTTC.

The chain links TRBV7-6 to TRBJ1-2; 9 nucleotides agree with TRBD1. The V segment lost 1 base and the J segment 2 bases; nucleotides outside the gene matches: 5. Germline V CDR1 and CDR2: SGHVS, FNYEAQ. The length of the CDR3 is 16 residues. The DNA for the CDR3 is TGTGCCAGCAGCTTAGATCTAGGACAGGGGAACTATGGCTACACCTTC. This translates into CASSLDLGQGNYGYTF.

The gene calls are TRBV7-8 and TRBJ2-7; no definite D call. The CDR3 runs to 16 residues. CDR1 is SGHVS, CDR2 FQNEAQ, per germline. Trimming shortened V by 4 bases and J by 0 bases, and 16 bases separated the two germline ends. CDR3 sequence: CASSSRSSFSSYEQYF. The DNA of the CDR3 is TGTGCCAGCAGCTCACGGTCTTCCTTTAGCTCCTACGAGCAGTACTTC.

The genes are TRBV27 and TRBJ2-7; tentative D call: TRBD1 (5 bases). This CDR3 has 13 residues. Between the trimmed V and J ends, which lost 2 bases and 4 bases, there was a span of 9 bases. The germline gives CDR1 MNHEY, CDR2 SMNVEV (reference sequence). In DNA form, the CDR3 reads TGTGCCAGCAGTTTAAGACAGAGGTACGAGCAGTACTTC. Translation: CASSLRQRYEQYF.

This clone was counted only a few times. The chain couples TRBV19 to TRBJ2-7; the D gene is possibly TRBD2 (7 bases). CDR1 is LNHDA and CDR2 is SQIVND in the germline V gene (reference sequence). V lost 3 bases to trimming and J lost 7 bases, with 22 bases between them. This CDR3 has 16 residues. This CDR3 is CASSMAGAGFGEEQYF. The DNA for the CDR3 is TGTGCCAGTAGTATGGCGGGGGCCGGTTTTGGAGAGGAGCAGTACTTC.

The chain joins TRBV5-4 to TRBJ2-1, with no clear D. This CDR3 comprises 16 residues. V lost 0 bases and J 2 bases, leaving 12 bases between the germline ends. Per the germline V gene, CDR1 is SGHNT and CDR2 is YYREEE (reference sequence). The DNA for the CDR3 is TGTGCCAGCAGCTTGGGGCCAGATAGCACCTACAATGAGCAGTTCTTC. It codes for CASSLGPDSTYNEQFF.

This chain links TRBV5-1 with TRBJ2-1; 8 nucleotides line up with TRBD2. CDR1 is SGHRS and CDR2 is YFSETQ in the germline V gene. With V trimmed by 0 bases and J by 6 bases, 5 bases remained unmatched. The CDR3 extends over 15 amino acids. The CDR3 here is CASSLAVAGINEQFF. The CDR3 DNA follows: TGCGCCAGCAGCTTGGCGGTAGCGGGAATCAATGAGCAGTTCTTC.

J is TRBJ2-5 and V is TRBV21-1; the D call TRBD2 from the table was never checked on the DNA. TRBV21-1 is designated a pseudogene. CDR3 size: 16 residues. CDR3 loop: CASSKAASGGSETQYF. In DNA, the CDR3 is TGTGCCAGCAGCAAAGCGGCTAGCGGGGGGTCAGAGACCCAGTACTTC.

The chain is built from TRBV29-1 and TRBJ2-7; TRBD1 agrees at 8 bases. The CDR3 covers 19 residues. The germline gives CDR1 SQVTM, CDR2 ANQGSEA. V was clipped by 3 bases and J by 1 base; unmatched bases: 20. The CDR3 is CSVERAPLVTGAASYEQYF. The CDR3 DNA reads TGCAGCGTTGAGCGGGCCCCCCTCGTGACAGGGGCGGCTTCCTACGAGCAGTACTTC.

The chain recombines TRBV18 with TRBJ1-1; the match to TRBD1 covers 7 bases. Germline V gene lookup returns CDR1 KGHSH and CDR2 LQKENI. The V segment lost 3 bases and the J segment 5 bases; nucleotides outside the gene matches: 6. CDR3 length equals 14 residues. The CDR3 region is CASSPSYRGTEAFF. The CDR3 DNA follows: TGTGCCAGCTCACCTAGTTACAGGGGAACTGAAGCTTTCTTT.

The chain uses TRBV5-1 and TRBJ1-6; D perhaps matches TRBD1 (5 bases). From germline, CDR1 is SGHRS and CDR2 YFSETQ. The CDR3 covers 16 residues. V lost 5 bases, J lost 7 bases, and 19 bases lay in between. CDR3 protein: CASSGDQDRENSPLHF. CDR3 DNA sequence: TGCGCCAGCAGTGGAGATCAAGACAGAGAGAATTCACCCCTCCACTTT.

This clone has only a few counts. The chain joins TRBV5-1 to TRBJ1-1; D remains unclear. Trimming removed 2 bases at V and 0 bases at J, with 5 bases between. CDR1 and CDR2 (germline): SGHRS, YFSETQ. This CDR3 region has 13 residues. This CDR3 is CASSFQMNTEAFF. CDR3 DNA: TGCGCCAGCAGCTTCCAGATGAACACTGAAGCTTTCTTT. Full variable domain (missing parts from reference TRBV5-1 and TRBJ1-1): KAGVTQTPRYLIKTRGQQVTLSCSPISGHRSVSWYQQTPGQGLQFLFEYFSETQRNKGNFPGRFSGRQFSNSRSEMNVSTLELGDSALYLCASSFQMNTEAFFGQGTRLTVV.